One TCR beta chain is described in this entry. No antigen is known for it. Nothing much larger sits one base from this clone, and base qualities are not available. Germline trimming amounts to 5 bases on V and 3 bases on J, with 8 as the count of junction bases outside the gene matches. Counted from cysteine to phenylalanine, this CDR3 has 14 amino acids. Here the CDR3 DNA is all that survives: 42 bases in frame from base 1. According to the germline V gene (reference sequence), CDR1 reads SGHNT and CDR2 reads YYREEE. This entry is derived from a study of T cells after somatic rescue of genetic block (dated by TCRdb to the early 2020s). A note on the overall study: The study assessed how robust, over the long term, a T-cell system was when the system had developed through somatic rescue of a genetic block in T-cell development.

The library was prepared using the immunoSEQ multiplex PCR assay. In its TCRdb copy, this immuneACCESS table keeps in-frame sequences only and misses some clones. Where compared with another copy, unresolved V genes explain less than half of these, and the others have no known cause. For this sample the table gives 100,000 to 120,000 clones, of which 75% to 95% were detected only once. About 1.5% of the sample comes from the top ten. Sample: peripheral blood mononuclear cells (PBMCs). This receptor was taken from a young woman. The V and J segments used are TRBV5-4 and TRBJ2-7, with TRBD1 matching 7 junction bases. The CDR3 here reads CASRAGTADYEQYF. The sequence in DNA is TGTGCCAGCAGGGCCGGGACAGCGGACTACGAGCAGTACTTC.